The entry below gives a single TCR beta chain sequence along with its context. Its antigen is still unknown. Library construction for TCR beta used iRepertoire HTBI primers and Arm-PCR of CDR3 regions. TCRdb re-called the multiplex PCR reads through MiXCR, storing one row per CDR3 protein. The table lists 700,000 or so distinct CDR3 sequences, around 30% of them singletons. The entry originates in a study of regulatory T cells in long-lasting Graves disease. Stated time point: persistent/refractory GD, antithyroid drugs over 5 years with positive TRAb. Generation of the TCR library employed RNA extracted from PBMCs. The study, taken as a whole, reports: Sharing of public clonotypes was greater in persistent patients (2,741) than in new patients (roughly 1,000).

Trimming took 3 bases from V and 0 from J, leaving 8 bases between them. This CDR3 comprises 14 residues. CDR1 DFQATT and CDR2 SNEGSKA come from the germline V gene (reference sequence). The V and J genes are TRBV20-1 and TRBJ2-2; D gene ambiguous. This receptor was obtained from a female donor with Graves disease. Sequencing was performed on peripheral blood mononuclear cells (PBMCs), taken when the disease was refractory, from a patient treated with antithyroid drugs. The CDR3 DNA reads as TGCAGTGCTAGGGCCCCGGCGAACACCGGGGAGCTGTTTTTT. Translated: CSARAPANTGELFF.